The 7 T cell receptor beta chains below were found in one sample sequenced in a study of patients and donors after allogeneic stem cell transplantation. TCRdb fed the RT-PCR reads into MiXCR, producing one record per CDR3 protein. The profile shows some 200,000 distinct CDR3 sequences, roughly two fifths of them singletons. The source material was blood, either unsorted or a sorted T cell fraction (not recorded which). Every receptor here comes from a human donor who was either an allogeneic HSCT recipient or a stem cell or donor lymphocyte infusion donor (not recorded which). It is not recorded whose cells these are; they may come from a transplant donor.

This chain links TRBV11-2 with TRBJ2-1, with a possible D match to TRBD1 (6 bases). The CDR3 runs 15 residues. In germline, CDR1 is SGHAT, CDR2 FQNNGV. The V and J ends lost 1 base and 6 bases respectively, with 13 bases between them. The CDR3 DNA reads TGTGCCAGCAGCTTAGGGCAGGGGCAGTTCAATGAGCAGTTCTTC. Amino acid sequence: CASSLGQGQFNEQFF.

The chain employs TRBV29-1 and TRBJ2-2; 7 bases fit TRBD1. The V gene's germline CDR1 is SQVTM and CDR2 ANQGSEA. V gave up 5 bases and J gave up 5 bases; unmatched junction bases: 8. The CDR3 is made up of 14 amino acids. In DNA form, the CDR3 reads TGCAGCGTTCTACAGGGGTCGCGGACCGGGGAGCTGTTTTTT. Its translation: CSVLQGSRTGELFF.

The genes are TRBV29-1 and TRBJ2-7; 8 bases map to TRBD1. V was pared by 1 base and J by 2 bases, with 7 bases of the junction left unmatched. In germline, CDR1 is SQVTM, CDR2 ANQGSEA. The CDR3 is made up of 15 amino acids. CDR3 sequence reads: CSVEATRQGTYEQYF. In nucleotides, the CDR3 is TGCAGCGTTGAAGCGACGAGACAGGGGACCTACGAGCAGTACTTC.

The rearrangement links TRBV20-1 to TRBJ2-7; 8 bases line up with TRBD2. This CDR3 has 14 amino acids. Germline-derived CDR1 and CDR2 are DFQATT and SNEGSKA (reference sequence). V lost 6 bases to trimming and J lost 4 bases; unmatched junction nucleotides: 11. The chain's CDR3 is CSAKRPTSEYEQYF. For the CDR3, the DNA is TGCAGTGCCAAAAGACCGACTAGCGAGTACGAGCAGTACTTC.

V and J are TRBV9 and TRBJ1-1; 9 positions match TRBD1. CDR3 size: 15 residues. The V and J ends lost 3 bases and 1 base, in that order; junction bases with no gene match: 4. CDR1 and CDR2 (germline): SGDLS, YYNGEE. CDR3 residues: CASSATGQGNTEAFF. CDR3 bases: TGTGCCAGCAGCGCAACGGGACAGGGGAACACTGAAGCTTTCTTT.

The chain is built from TRBV7-2 and TRBJ1-2, with D tentatively TRBD1 (6 bases). Germline CDR1 reads SGHTA; CDR2 reads FQGNSA. The V gene lost 5 bases and the J gene lost 8 bases, with 18 bases spanning the gap. The CDR3 is 14 residues long. The CDR3 DNA follows: TGTGCCAGCAGCCTTCGGGACACCAACCGGGGCTACACCTTC. Translating gives CASSLRDTNRGYTF.

The V and J genes are TRBV6-5 and TRBJ2-5; 8 bases align to TRBD1. In germline, CDR1 is MNHEY, CDR2 SVGAGI. The J segment lost 5 bases and the V segment lost 5 bases, leaving 10 bases of the junction unmatched. This CDR3 is built from 15 residues. CDR3 sequence: CASSLRQGAWETQYF. Here the CDR3 DNA reads TGTGCCAGCAGTCTCCGGCAGGGGGCCTGGGAGACCCAGTACTTC.